This T cell receptor (beta chain) was documented in a study of OX40 agonist ivuxolimab in advanced cancers. About this clone: Antigen specificity is unknown.

General observations from the study: CD4+ and CD8+ blood T cells expanded clonally by week 6 at 0.1 to 3.0 mg/kg.

The repertoire was sequenced with immunoSEQ multiplex PCR; TCRdb's copy has only in-frame clones and lacks some. The profile shows about 51,000 clones, over 75% of them singletons. This TCR derives from an adult with an advanced solid tumor such as melanoma, head and neck, liver or kidney cancer. The input for sequencing was CD4+ or CD8+ T cells sorted from blood, taken in a trial of the OX40 agonist ivuxolimab.

The CDR3 region has the DNA TGTGCCAGTAGTATAGGTACGGATGCTCTCACAGATACGCAGTATTTT. This translates into CASSIGTDALTDTQYF. The genes are TRBV19 and TRBJ2-3, with unresolved D. The germline CDR1 and CDR2 sequences are LNHDA and SQIVND (reference sequence). The CDR3 extends over 16 amino acids. Trimming took 1 base from V and 2 from J, leaving 13 bases between them. Looking up the rest from reference TRBV19 and TRBJ2-3 gives the full variable domain: DGGITQSPKYLFRKEGQNVTLSCEQNLNHDAMYWYRQDPGQGLRLIYYSQIVNDFQKGDIAEGYSVSREKKESFPLTVTSAQKNPTAFYLCASSIGTDALTDTQYFGPGTRLTVL.